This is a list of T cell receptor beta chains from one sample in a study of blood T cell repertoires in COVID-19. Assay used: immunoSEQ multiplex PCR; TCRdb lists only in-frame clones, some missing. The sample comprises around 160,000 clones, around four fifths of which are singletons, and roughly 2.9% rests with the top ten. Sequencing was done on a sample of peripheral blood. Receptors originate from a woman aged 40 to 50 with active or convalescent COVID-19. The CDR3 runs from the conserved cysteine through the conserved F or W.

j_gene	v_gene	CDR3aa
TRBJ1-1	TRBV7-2	CASSLAAGATEAFF
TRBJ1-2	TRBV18	CASSPTDRVGNYGYTF
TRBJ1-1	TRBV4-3	CASSQVRLQGTEAFF
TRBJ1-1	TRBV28	CASSLTRQGVQEAFF
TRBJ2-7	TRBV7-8	CASSRSSGSYEQYF
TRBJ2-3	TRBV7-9	CASSFVGGDTDTQYF
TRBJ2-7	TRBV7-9	CASSLVGGYEQYF
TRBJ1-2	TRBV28	CASSLGPQQPNYGYTF
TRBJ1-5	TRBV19	CASSIGFGRGQPQHF
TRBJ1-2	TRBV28	CASSFDRDYGYTF